The clone carrying this T cell receptor (beta chain) was picked up a small number of times. Its antigen is currently unknown. A much larger clone is a single base away; this may be a read error. The length of the CDR3 is 16 residues. Per the germline V gene, CDR1 is MNHNS and CDR2 is SASEGT. J was trimmed by 7 bases and V by 10 bases; bases with no gene match: 15. TCR beta CDR3 amplification used RNA transcripts. HTBI primers were employed in first-round RT-PCR, then a second-round multiplex PCR followed. TCRdb reprocessed the multiplex PCR reads via MiXCR and lists one record per CDR3 protein. The sample has a few hundred thousand distinct CDR3 sequences; 15% to 20% are singletons. The data originate from a study of Graves' ophthalmopathy and Graves' hyperthyroidism. Study-level points and caveats: Ophthalmopathy progression prediction by the model yielded a sensitivity of about 70% and a specificity of around 72%.

The sequenced sample consisted of peripheral blood. The sequence derives from a woman between 18 and 30 years old with Graves' ophthalmopathy. This chain links TRBV6-1 with TRBJ1-6; TRBD1 agrees at 8 bases. The DNA for the CDR3 is TGTGCCAACAGCTCTCTTCAGGGGGCTCGGAATTCACCCCTCCACTTT. The encoded protein is CANSSLQGARNSPLHF.